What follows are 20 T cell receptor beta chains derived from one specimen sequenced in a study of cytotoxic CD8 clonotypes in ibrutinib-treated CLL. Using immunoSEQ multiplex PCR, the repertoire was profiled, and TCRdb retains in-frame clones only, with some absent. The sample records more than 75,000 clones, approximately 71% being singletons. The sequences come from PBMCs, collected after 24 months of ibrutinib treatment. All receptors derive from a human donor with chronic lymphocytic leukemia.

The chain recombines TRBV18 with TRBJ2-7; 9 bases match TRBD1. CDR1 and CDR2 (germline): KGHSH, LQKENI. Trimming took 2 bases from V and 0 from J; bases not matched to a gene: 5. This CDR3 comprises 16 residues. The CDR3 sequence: CASSPRGTGFSYEQYF. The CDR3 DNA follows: TGTGCCAGCTCACCAAGAGGGACAGGGTTCTCCTACGAGCAGTACTTC. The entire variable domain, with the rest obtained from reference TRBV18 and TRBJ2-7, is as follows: NAGVMQNPRHLVRRRGQEARLRCSPMKGHSHVYWYRQLPEEGLKFMVYLQKENIIDESGMPKERFSAEFPKEGPSILRIQQVVRGDSAAYFCASSPRGTGFSYEQYFGPGTRLTVT.

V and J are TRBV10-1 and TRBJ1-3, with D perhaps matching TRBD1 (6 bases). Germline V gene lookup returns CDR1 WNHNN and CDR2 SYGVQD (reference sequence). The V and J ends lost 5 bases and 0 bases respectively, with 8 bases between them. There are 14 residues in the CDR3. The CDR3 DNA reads TGCGCCAGCAGTCGGACAGTCTCTGGAAACACCATATATTTT. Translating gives CASSRTVSGNTIYF.

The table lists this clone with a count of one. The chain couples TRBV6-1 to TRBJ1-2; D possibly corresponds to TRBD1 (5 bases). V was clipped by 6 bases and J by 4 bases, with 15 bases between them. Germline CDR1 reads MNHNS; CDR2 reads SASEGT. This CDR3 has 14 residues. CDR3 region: CASRPGGGIYGYTF. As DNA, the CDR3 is TGTGCCAGCAGGCCCGGGGGGGGTATCTATGGCTACACCTTC.

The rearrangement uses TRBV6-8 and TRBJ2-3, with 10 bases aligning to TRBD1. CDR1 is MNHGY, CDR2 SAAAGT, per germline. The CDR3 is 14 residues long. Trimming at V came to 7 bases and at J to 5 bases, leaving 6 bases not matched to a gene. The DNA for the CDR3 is TGTGCCAGCACCCGTGGACAGGGGGTAGATACGCAGTATTTT. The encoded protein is CASTRGQGVDTQYF.

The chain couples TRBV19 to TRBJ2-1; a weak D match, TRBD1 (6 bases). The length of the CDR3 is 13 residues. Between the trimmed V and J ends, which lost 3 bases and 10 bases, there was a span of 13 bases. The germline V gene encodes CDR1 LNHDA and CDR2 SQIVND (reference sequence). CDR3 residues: CASSMQGPREQFF. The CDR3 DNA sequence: TGTGCCAGTAGTATGCAGGGGCCAAGGGAGCAGTTCTTC.

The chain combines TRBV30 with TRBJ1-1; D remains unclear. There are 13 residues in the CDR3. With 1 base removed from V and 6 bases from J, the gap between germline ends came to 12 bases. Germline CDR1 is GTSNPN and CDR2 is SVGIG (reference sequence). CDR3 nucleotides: TGTGCCTGGAGTGCTGACACTGTCGCTGAAGCTTTCTTT. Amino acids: CAWSADTVAEAFF.

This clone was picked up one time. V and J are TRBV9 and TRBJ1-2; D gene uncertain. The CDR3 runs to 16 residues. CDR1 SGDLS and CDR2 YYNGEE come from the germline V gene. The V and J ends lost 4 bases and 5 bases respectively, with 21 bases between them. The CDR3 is CASSSGGIMGIYGYTF. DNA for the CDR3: TGTGCCAGCAGCTCCGGCGGGATCATGGGTATATATGGCTACACCTTC.

The CDR3 sequence: CASSLLVGSYQPQHF. The CDR3 nucleotides are TGTGCCAGCAGTTTATTGGTAGGGTCCTATCAGCCCCAGCATTTT. The chain carries TRBV28 and TRBJ1-5, with unresolved D. The CDR3 is 15 residues long. Between the trimmed V and J ends, which lost 1 base and 5 bases, there was a span of 12 bases. CDR1 MDHEN and CDR2 SYDVKM come from the germline V gene.

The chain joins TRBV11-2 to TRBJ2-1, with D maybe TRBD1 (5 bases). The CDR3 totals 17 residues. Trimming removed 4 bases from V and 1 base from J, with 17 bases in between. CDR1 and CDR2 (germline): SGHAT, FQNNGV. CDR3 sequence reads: CASSSTALSRSYNEQFF. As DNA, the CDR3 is TGTGCCAGCAGCTCGACAGCCTTAAGTCGGTCCTACAATGAGCAGTTCTTC. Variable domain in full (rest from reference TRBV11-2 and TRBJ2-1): EAGVAQSPRYKIIEKRQSVAFWCNPISGHATLYWYQQILGQGPKLLIQFQNNGVVDDSQLPKDRFSAERLKGVDSTLKIQPAKLEDSAVYLCASSSTALSRSYNEQFFGPGTRLTVL.

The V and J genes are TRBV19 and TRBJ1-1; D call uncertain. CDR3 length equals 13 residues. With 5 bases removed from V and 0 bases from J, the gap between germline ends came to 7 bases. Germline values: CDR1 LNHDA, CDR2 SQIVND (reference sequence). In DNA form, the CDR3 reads TGTGCCAGTAGTCCCGTTATGAACACTGAAGCTTTCTTT. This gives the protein CASSPVMNTEAFF.

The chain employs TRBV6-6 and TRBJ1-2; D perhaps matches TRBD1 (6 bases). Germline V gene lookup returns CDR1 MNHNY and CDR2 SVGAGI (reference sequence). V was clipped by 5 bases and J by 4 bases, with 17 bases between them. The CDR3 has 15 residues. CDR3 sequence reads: CASSDVKQGIYGYTF. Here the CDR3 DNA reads TGTGCCAGCAGTGACGTAAAACAGGGAATCTATGGCTACACCTTC.

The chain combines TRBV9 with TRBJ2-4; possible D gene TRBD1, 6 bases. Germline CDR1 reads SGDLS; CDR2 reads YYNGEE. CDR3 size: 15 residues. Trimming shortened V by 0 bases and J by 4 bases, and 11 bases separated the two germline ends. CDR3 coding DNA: TGTGCCAGCAGCGTAGAAGCCCAGGGGAAAAACATTCAGTACTTC. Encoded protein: CASSVEAQGKNIQYF.

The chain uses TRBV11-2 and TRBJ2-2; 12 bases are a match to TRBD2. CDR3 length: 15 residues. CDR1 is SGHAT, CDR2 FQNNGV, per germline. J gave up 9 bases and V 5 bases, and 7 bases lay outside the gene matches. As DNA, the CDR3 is TGTGCCAGCAGCGCAGGACTAGCGGGAAGCCGGGAGCTGTTTTTT. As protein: CASSAGLAGSRELFF.

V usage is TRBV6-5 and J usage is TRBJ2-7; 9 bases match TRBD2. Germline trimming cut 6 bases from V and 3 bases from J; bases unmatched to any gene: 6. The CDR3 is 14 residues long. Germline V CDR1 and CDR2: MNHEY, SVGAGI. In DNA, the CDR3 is TGTGCCAGCAGAGGGACTAGCAAACACTACGAGCAGTACTTC. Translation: CASRGTSKHYEQYF.

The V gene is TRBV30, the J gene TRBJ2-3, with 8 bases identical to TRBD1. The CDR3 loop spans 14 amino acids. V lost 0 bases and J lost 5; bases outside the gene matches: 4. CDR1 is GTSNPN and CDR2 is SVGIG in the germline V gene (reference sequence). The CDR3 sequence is CAWSVQGVKDTQYF. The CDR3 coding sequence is TGTGCCTGGAGTGTACAGGGGGTGAAAGATACGCAGTATTTT.

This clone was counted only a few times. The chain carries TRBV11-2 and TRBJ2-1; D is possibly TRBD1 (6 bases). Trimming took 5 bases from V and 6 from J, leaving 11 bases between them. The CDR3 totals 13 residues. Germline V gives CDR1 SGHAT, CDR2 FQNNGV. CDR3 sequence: CASSPSRGNEQFF. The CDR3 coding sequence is TGTGCCAGCAGCCCAAGCAGGGGCAATGAGCAGTTCTTC.

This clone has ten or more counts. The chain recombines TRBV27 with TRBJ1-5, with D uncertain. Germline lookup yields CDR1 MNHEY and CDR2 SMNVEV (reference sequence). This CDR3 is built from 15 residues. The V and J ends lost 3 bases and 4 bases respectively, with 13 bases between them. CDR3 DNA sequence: TGTGCCAGCAGTTTCTCCGCCCACGGGAATCAGCCCCAGCATTTT. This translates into CASSFSAHGNQPQHF.

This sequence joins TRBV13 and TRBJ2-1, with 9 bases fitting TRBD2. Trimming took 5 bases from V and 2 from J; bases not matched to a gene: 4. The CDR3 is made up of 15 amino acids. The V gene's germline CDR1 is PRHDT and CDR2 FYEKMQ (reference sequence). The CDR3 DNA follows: TGTGCCAGCAGCCCCCGACTAGCGGCCTACAATGAGCAGTTCTTC. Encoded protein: CASSPRLAAYNEQFF. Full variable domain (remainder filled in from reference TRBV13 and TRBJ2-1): AAGVIQSPRHLIKEKRETATLKCYPIPRHDTVYWYQQGPGQDPQFLISFYEKMQSDKGSIPDRFSAQQFSDYHSELNMSSLELGDSALYFCASSPRLAAYNEQFFGPGTRLTVL.

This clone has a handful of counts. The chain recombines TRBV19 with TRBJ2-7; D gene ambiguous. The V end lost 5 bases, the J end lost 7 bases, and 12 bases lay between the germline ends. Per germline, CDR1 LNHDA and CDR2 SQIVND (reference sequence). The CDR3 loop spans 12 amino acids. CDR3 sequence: CASSSGGREQYF. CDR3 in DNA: TGTGCCAGTAGTTCCGGCGGTCGAGAGCAGTACTTC.

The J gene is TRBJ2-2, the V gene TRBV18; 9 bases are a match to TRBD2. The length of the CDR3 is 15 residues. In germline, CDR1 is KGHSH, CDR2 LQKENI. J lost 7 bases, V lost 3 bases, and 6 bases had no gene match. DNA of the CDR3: TGTGCCAGCTCACCCTTGACTAGCGGCAACGGGGAGCTGTTTTTT. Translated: CASSPLTSGNGELFF.